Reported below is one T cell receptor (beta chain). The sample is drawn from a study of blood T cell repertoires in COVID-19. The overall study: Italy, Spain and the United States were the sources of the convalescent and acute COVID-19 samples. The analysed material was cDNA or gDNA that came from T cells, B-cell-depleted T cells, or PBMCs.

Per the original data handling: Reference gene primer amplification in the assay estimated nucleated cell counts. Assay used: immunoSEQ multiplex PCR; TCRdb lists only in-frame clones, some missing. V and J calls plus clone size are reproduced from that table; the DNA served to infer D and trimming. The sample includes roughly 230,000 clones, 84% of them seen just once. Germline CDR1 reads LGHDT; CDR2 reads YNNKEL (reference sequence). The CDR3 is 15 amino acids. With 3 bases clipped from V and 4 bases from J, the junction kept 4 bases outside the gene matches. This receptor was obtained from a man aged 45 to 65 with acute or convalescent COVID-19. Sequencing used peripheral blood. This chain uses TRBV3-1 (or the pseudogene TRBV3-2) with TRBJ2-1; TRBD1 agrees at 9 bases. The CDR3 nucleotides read TGTGCCAGCAGCCACGGGACAGGGTTATACAATGAGCAGTTCTTC. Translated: CASSHGTGLYNEQFF.